These T cell receptor beta chains were read from a single sample in a study of blood T cell repertoires in COVID-19. Sequenced by immunoSEQ multiplex PCR; TCRdb stores in-frame clones only, minus some. The sample carries 120,000 to 150,000 clones, around 80% recorded once. Material for sequencing was peripheral blood. These receptors were taken from a human donor with acute or convalescent COVID-19. The donor label of this sample is uncertain. Both conserved end residues are part of each CDR3. D genes are given only for firm matches. Not all rows give a size; the values are once, few, many and, for expanded clones, a class.

cdr3_aa cdr3_nt v_call cdr3_length d_call clone_size j_call
CASSNGQVYNSPLHF TGTGCCAGCAGCAACGGACAGGTGTATAATTCACCCCTCCACTTT TRBV5-6 15 TRBD1 . TRBJ1-6
CASSFHTDTQYF TGTGCCAGCAGCTTCCACACAGATACGCAGTATTTT TRBV11-3 12 . . TRBJ2-3
CASTPVNRNQPQHF TGTGCCAGTACACCGGTAAACCGCAATCAGCCCCAGCATTTT TRBV19 14 . . TRBJ1-5
CASSQTDRGNSPLHF TGTGCCAGCAGCCAAACCGACAGGGGGAATTCACCCCTCCACTTT TRBV3-1/TRBV3-2 15 TRBD1 . TRBJ1-6
CASSLAGGLAKNIQYF TGTGCCAGCAGCTTAGCGGGGGGTCTAGCCAAAAACATTCAGTACTTC TRBV7-2 16 . . TRBJ2-4
CSTNHRGYGYTF TGTTCCACTAATCACAGGGGCTATGGCTACACCTTC TRBV30 12 TRBD1 . TRBJ1-2
CASSQLGSIDRGSEKLFF TGCGCCAGCAGTCAATTGGGTTCAATCGACAGGGGTAGTGAAAAACTGTTTTTT TRBV23-1 18 TRBD1 . TRBJ1-4
CASSSPGREQYF TGTGCCAGCAGCTCCCCGGGGAGGGAGCAGTACTTC TRBV7-2 12 . once TRBJ2-7
CATRPRTGSLNTEAFF TGTGCCACCAGGCCGAGGACAGGGAGCCTGAACACTGAAGCTTTCTTT TRBV15 16 TRBD1 . TRBJ1-1
CASSPSNLHTGVVPLHF TGTGCCAGCAGCCCCTCTAACCTTCATACAGGGGTAGTACCCCTCCACTTT TRBV3-1/TRBV3-2 17 TRBD1 . TRBJ1-6
CAWTRSVGANYGYTF TGTGCCTGGACCCGCTCGGTAGGAGCTAACTATGGCTACACCTTC TRBV30 15 . once TRBJ1-2
CASRYRTGFYGYTF TGTGCCAGCAGATACCGGACAGGGTTCTATGGCTACACCTTC TRBV2 14 TRBD1 . TRBJ1-2
CASSLASGGRGEQYF TGTGCCAGCAGCTTGGCTAGCGGGGGCCGGGGGGAGCAGTACTTC TRBV5-4 15 TRBD2 . TRBJ2-7
CASSLLPSGAYEQYF TGTGCCAGCAGCCTCCTACCAAGCGGGGCCTACGAGCAGTACTTC TRBV27 15 TRBD2 . TRBJ2-7
CASSSRGVGANYGYTF TGTGCCAGCAGCTCTCGCGGGGTCGGAGCTAACTATGGCTACACCTTC TRBV7-2 16 . few TRBJ1-2
CAWSVRGTGYGYTF TGTGCCTGGAGTGTAAGGGGGACGGGCTATGGCTACACCTTC TRBV30 14 . . TRBJ1-2
CASSPLQGAGAFF TGTGCCAGTAGCCCCTTACAGGGGGCAGGAGCTTTCTTT TRBV19 13 TRBD1 . TRBJ1-1
CASSVGRGREAFF TGTGCCAGCAGTGTTGGCAGGGGGCGCGAAGCTTTCTTT TRBV2 13 TRBD1 . TRBJ1-1
CASSQGARQPQHF TGTGCCAGCAGCCAGGGGGCTCGTCAGCCCCAGCATTTT TRBV3-1/TRBV3-2 13 . once TRBJ1-5
CSVSPNRGTGETQYF TGCAGCGTCTCCCCTAACCGGGGAACGGGGGAGACCCAGTACTTC TRBV29-1 15 . . TRBJ2-5
CASSASRTEAFF TGTGCCAGCAGCGCGTCCCGGACTGAAGCTTTCTTT TRBV13 12 . . TRBJ1-1
CASSQDWPSGGLQETQYF TGTGCCAGCAGCCAAGACTGGCCTTCTGGCGGACTCCAAGAGACCCAGTACTTC TRBV3-1/TRBV3-2 18 . . TRBJ2-5
CASSQSKRPEQYF TGCGCCAGCAGTCAATCTAAGCGTCCGGAGCAGTACTTC TRBV23-1 13 . . TRBJ2-7
CSVQDFQVRIFLRGYTF TGCAGCGTTCAGGACTTCCAGGTACGTATTTTCTTACGTGGCTACACCTTC TRBV29-1 17 . . TRBJ1-2
CASSLARGRETQYF TGTGCCAGCAGCTTAGCGCGGGGGAGGGAGACCCAGTACTTC TRBV7-9 14 TRBD2 . TRBJ2-5
CSASRGAGDEQYF TGCAGTGCTAGTCGGGGGGCTGGGGACGAGCAGTACTTC TRBV20-1 13 . few TRBJ2-7